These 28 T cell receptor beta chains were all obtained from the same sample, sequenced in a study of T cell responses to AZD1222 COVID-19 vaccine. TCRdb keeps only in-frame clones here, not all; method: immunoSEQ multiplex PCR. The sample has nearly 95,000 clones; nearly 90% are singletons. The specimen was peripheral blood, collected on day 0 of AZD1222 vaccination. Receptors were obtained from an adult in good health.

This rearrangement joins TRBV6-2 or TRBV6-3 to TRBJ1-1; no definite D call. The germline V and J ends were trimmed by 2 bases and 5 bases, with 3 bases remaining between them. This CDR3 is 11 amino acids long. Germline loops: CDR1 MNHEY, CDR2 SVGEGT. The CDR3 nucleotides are TGTGCCAGCAGTTACCTTACTGAAGCTTTCTTT. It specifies CASSYLTEAFF.

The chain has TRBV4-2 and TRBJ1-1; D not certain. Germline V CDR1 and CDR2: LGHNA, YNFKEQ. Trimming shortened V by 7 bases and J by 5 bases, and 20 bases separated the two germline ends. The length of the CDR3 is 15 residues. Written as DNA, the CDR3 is TGTGCCAGCAACCAGGTCTACCTTGAGGAAACTGAAGCTTTCTTT. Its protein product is CASNQVYLEETEAFF.

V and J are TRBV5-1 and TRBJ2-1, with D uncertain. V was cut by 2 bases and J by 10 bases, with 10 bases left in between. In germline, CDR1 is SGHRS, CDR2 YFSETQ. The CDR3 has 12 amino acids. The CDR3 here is CASSLSLVEQFF. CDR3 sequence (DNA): TGCGCCAGCAGCTTATCACTCGTGGAGCAGTTCTTC. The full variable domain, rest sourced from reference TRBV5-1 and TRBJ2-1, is KAGVTQTPRYLIKTRGQQVTLSCSPISGHRSVSWYQQTPGQGLQFLFEYFSETQRNKGNFPGRFSGRQFSNSRSEMNVSTLELGDSALYLCASSLSLVEQFFGPGTRLTVL.

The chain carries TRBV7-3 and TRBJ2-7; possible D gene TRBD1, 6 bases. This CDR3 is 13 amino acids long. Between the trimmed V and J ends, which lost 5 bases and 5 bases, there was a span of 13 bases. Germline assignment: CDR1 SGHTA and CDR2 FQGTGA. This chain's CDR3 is CASSPGVSDEQYF. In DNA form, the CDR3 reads TGTGCCAGCAGCCCAGGGGTAAGCGACGAGCAGTACTTC.

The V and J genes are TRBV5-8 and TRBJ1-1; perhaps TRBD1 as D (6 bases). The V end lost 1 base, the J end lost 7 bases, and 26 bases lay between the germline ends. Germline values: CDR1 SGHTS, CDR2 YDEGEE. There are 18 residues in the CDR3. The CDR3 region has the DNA TGTGCCAGCAGCTTGAGGCAGGGACAAGGGACCCGGGGATGTGAAGCTTTCTTT. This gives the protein CASSLRQGQGTRGCEAFF.

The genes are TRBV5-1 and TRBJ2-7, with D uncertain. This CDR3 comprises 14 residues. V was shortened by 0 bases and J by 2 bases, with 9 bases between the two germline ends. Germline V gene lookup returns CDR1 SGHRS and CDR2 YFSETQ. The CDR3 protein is CASSLADFTYEQYF. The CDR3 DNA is TGCGCCAGCAGCTTGGCCGACTTCACCTACGAGCAGTACTTC.

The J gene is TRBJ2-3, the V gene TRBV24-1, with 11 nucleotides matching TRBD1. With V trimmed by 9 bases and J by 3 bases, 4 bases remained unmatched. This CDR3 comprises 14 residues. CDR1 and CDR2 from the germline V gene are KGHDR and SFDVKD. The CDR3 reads CATEDRGPTDTQYF. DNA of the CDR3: TGTGCCACCGAGGACAGGGGGCCAACAGATACGCAGTATTTT.

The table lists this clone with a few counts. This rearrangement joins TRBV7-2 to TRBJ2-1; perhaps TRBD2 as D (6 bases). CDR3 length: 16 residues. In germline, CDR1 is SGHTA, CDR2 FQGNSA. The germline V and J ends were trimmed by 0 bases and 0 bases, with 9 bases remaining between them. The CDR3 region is CASSLAGGFSYNEQFF. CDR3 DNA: TGTGCCAGCAGCTTAGCGGGGGGATTCTCCTACAATGAGCAGTTCTTC. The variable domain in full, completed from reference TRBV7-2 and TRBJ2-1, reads GAGVSQSPSNKVTEKGKDVELRCDPISGHTALYWYRQSLGQGLEFLIYFQGNSAPDKSGLPSDRFSAERTGGSVSTLTIQRTQQEDSAVYLCASSLAGGFSYNEQFFGPGTRLTVL.

CDR3 protein: CSIRVGFSGNTIYF. In DNA form, the CDR3 reads TGCAGCATACGTGTGGGCTTCTCTGGAAACACCATATATTTT. V gene TRBV29-1 combines with J gene TRBJ1-3; D remains unclear. Germline assignment: CDR1 SQVTM and CDR2 ANQGSEA. CDR3 size: 14 residues. Trimming removed 8 bases from V and 0 bases from J, with 14 bases in between.

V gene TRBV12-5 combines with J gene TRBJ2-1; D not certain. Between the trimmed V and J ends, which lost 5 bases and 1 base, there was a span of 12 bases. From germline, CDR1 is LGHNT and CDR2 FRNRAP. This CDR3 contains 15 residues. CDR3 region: CASGPPGASYNEQFF. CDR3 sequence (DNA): TGTGCTAGTGGTCCACCAGGCGCATCCTACAATGAGCAGTTCTTC.

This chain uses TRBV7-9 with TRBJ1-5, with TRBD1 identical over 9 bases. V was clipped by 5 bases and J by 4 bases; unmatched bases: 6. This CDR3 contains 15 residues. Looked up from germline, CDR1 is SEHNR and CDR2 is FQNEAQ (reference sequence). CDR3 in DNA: TGTGCCAGCAGCCGCGACAGGGGGGAGAATCAGCCCCAGCATTTT. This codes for CASSRDRGENQPQHF.

CDR3 DNA sequence: TGTGCCAGCAGCTTAGGCCACAGGGGGAGGCCCTTTGGGCAGCCCCAGCATTTT. It specifies CASSLGHRGRPFGQPQHF. This chain connects TRBV11-2 to TRBJ1-5; 8 positions agree with TRBD1. The CDR3 is made up of 18 amino acids. Germline-derived CDR1 and CDR2 are SGHAT and FQNNGV. With 1 base clipped from V and 7 bases from J, the junction kept 15 bases outside the gene matches.

CDR3 bases: TGCGCCAGCAGCTTGGTTGTGACTAGCAAAGAGACCCAGTACTTC. Protein: CASSLVVTSKETQYF. The chain has TRBV5-1 and TRBJ2-5; 7 bases align to TRBD2. V was pared by 0 bases and J by 3 bases, with 5 bases of the junction left unmatched. Germline CDR1 reads SGHRS; CDR2 reads YFSETQ. CDR3 length: 15 amino acids.

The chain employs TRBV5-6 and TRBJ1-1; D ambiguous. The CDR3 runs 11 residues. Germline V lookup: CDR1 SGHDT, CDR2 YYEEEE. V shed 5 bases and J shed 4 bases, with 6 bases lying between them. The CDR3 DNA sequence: TGTGCCAGCAGTAGGGTCACTGAAGCTTTCTTT. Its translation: CASSRVTEAFF. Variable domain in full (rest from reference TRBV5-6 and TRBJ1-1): DAGVTQSPTHLIKTRGQQVTLRCSPKSGHDTVSWYQQALGQGPQFIFQYYEEEERQRGNFPDRFSGHQFPNYSSELNVNALLLGDSALYLCASSRVTEAFFGQGTRLTVV.

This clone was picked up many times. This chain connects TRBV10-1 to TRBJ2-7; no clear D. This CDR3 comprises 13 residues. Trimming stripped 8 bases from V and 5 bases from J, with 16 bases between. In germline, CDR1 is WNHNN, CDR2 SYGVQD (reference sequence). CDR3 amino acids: CASSGLYPHEQYF. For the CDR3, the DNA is TGCGCCAGCTCGGGCCTCTACCCCCACGAGCAGTACTTC.

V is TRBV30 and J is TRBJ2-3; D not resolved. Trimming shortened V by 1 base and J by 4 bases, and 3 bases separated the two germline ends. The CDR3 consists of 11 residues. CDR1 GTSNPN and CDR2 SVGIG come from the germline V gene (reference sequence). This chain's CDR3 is CAWSGADTQYF. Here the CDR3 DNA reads TGTGCCTGGAGTGGGGCAGATACGCAGTATTTT.

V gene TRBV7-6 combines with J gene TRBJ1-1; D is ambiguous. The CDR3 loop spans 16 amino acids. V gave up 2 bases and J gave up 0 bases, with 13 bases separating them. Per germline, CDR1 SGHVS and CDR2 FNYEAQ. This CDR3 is CASSLLGQSMNTEAFF. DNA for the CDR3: TGTGCCAGCAGCTTACTCGGCCAGTCCATGAACACTGAAGCTTTCTTT.

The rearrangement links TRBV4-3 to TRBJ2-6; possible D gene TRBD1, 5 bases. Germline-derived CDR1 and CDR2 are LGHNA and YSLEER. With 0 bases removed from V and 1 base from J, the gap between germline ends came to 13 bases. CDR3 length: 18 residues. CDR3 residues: CASSQDKAGWSGANVLTF. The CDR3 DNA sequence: TGCGCCAGCAGCCAAGATAAGGCAGGGTGGTCTGGGGCCAACGTCCTGACTTTC.

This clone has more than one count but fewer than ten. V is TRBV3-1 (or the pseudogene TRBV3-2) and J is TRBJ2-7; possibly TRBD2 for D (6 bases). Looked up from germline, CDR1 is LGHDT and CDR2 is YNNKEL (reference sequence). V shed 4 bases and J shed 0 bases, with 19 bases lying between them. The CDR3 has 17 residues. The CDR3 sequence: CASSPGEAGHLSYEQYF. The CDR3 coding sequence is TGTGCCAGCAGCCCCGGGGAGGCGGGGCACCTCTCCTACGAGCAGTACTTC.

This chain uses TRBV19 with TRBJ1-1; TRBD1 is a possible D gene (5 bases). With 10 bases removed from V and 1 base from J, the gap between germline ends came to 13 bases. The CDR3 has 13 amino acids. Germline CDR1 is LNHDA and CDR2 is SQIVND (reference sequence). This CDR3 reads CATTRGGNTEAFF. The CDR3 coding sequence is TGTGCCACCACCCGTGGGGGGAACACTGAAGCTTTCTTT.

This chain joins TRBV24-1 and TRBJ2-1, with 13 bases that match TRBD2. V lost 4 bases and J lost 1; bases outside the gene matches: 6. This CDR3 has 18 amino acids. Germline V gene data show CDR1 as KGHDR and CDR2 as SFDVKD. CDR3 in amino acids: CATSEDKLAGGSYNEQFF. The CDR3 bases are TGTGCCACCAGTGAGGATAAACTAGCGGGGGGGTCCTACAATGAGCAGTTCTTC.

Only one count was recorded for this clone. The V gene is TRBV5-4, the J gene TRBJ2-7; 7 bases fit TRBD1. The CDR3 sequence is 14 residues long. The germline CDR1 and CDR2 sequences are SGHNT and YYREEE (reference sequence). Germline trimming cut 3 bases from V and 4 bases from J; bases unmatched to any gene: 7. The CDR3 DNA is TGTGCCAGCAGCTCGGACAGGTCTGAGTACGAGCAGTACTTC. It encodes CASSSDRSEYEQYF.

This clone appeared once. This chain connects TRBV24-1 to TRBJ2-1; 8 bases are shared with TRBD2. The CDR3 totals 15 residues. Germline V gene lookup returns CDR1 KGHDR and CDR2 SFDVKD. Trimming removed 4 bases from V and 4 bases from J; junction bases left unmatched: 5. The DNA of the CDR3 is TGTGCCACCAGTGACAATAGCGGGGAATACAATGAGCAGTTCTTC. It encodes CATSDNSGEYNEQFF.

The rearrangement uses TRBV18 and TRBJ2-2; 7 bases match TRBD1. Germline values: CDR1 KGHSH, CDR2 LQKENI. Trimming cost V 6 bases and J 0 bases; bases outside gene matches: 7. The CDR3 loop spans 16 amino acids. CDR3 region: CASSRDRASNTGELFF. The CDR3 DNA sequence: TGTGCCAGCTCCCGCGACAGGGCTTCGAACACCGGGGAGCTGTTTTTT.

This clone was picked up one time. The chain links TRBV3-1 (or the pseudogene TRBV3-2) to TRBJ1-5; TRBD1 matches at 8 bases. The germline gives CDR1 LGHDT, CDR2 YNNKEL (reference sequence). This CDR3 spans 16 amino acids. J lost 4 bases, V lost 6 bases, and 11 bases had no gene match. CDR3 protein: CASRPRGTGGNQPQHF. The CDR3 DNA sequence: TGTGCCAGCAGACCCCGGGGAACAGGGGGAAATCAGCCCCAGCATTTT.

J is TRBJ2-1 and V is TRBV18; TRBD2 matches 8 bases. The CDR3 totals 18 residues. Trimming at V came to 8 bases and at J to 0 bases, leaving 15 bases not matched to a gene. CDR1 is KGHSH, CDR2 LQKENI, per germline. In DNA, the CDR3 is TGTGCCAGCGTTGTCGGCGGGATAGCGGGAAGCTCCTACAATGAGCAGTTCTTC. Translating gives CASVVGGIAGSSYNEQFF. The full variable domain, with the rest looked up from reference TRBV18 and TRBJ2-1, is NAGVMQNPRHLVRRRGQEARLRCSPMKGHSHVYWYRQLPEEGLKFMVYLQKENIIDESGMPKERFSAEFPKEGPSILRIQQVVRGDSAAYFCASVVGGIAGSSYNEQFFGPGTRLTVL.

For the CDR3, the DNA is TGTGCCAGCAGCTTAAGGGGCGACAGGTACACCGGGGAGCTGTTTTTT. Translated: CASSLRGDRYTGELFF. The chain joins TRBV7-3 to TRBJ2-2; a possible D gene is TRBD1 (6 bases). Trimming shortened V by 1 base and J by 3 bases, and 12 bases separated the two germline ends. This CDR3 has 16 amino acids. Germline values: CDR1 SGHTA, CDR2 FQGTGA.

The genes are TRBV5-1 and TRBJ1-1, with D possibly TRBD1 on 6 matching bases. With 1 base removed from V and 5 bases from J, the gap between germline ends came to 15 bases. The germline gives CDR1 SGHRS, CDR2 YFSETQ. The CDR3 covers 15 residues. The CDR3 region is CASSLWQTQGTEAFF. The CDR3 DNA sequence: TGCGCCAGCAGCTTGTGGCAGACTCAGGGGACTGAAGCTTTCTTT.